A single sample gave rise to the 5 T cell receptor beta chains below, sequenced in a study of blood T cell repertoires in COVID-19. The table came from immunoSEQ multiplex PCR; TCRdb's copy has only in-frame clones and leaves some out. The repertoire holds roughly 62,000 clones, with nearly 80% as singletons. Sequences were obtained from peripheral blood. Every receptor here comes from a human donor in a cohort sampled during active COVID-19.

In its sample, this clone was seen many times. This chain connects TRBV6-5 to TRBJ1-1; D not resolved. Trimming pared 0 bases from V and 1 base from J, leaving 6 bases between. Germline V gene sequence: CDR1 MNHEY, CDR2 SVGAGI. This CDR3 region has 14 residues. The CDR3 DNA reads as TGTGCCAGCAGTTACTCTCCGTCGAACACTGAAGCTTTCTTT. Its protein product is CASSYSPSNTEAFF.

This chain connects TRBV2 to TRBJ2-7, with TRBD2 as a possible D gene (5 bases). The germline CDR1 and CDR2 sequences are SNHLY and FYNNEI. The V end lost 6 bases, the J end lost 4 bases, and 10 bases lay between the germline ends. CDR3 length: 12 amino acids. The CDR3, as DNA: TGTGCCAGCAGGGGAGACCCGTACGAGCAGTACTTC. Translating gives CASRGDPYEQYF.

The chain joins TRBV6-5 to TRBJ1-6; D remains unclear. V was cut by 7 bases and J by 0 bases, with 7 bases left in between. Germline V gene data show CDR1 as MNHEY and CDR2 as SVGAGI. CDR3 size: 14 residues. The CDR3 region has the DNA TGTGCCAGCACTGGGAGCTCCTATAATTCACCCCTCCACTTT. This encodes CASTGSSYNSPLHF.

In this sample, this clone turned up once. V gene TRBV5-1 combines with J gene TRBJ2-2; D unresolved. The CDR3 is 13 residues long. The germline V and J ends were trimmed by 0 bases and 7 bases, with 7 bases remaining between them. In germline, CDR1 is SGHRS, CDR2 YFSETQ. CDR3: CASSLVVNGELFF. The CDR3, as DNA: TGCGCCAGCAGCTTGGTAGTAAACGGGGAGCTGTTTTTT.

The chain couples TRBV7-3 to TRBJ2-6; D might be TRBD1 (5 bases). Germline CDR1 and CDR2: SGHTA and FQGTGA. The V end lost 5 bases, the J end lost 4 bases, and 9 bases lay between the germline ends. This CDR3 contains 14 residues. CDR3 sequence reads: CASSPGPGANVLTF. Here the CDR3 DNA reads TGTGCCAGCAGCCCAGGGCCCGGGGCCAACGTCCTGACTTTC.